This is a list of T cell receptor beta chains from one sample in a study of blood T cell repertoires in COVID-19. The protocol was immunoSEQ multiplex PCR, while the TCRdb copy is restricted to in-frame clones and leaves out a portion. The data show about 300,000 clones, with 83% seen just once and 8% to 9.5% held by the top ten. The sample consisted of peripheral blood. The receptors here all came from a woman aged 45 to 65 who had recovered from COVID-19. Both conserved end residues are part of each CDR3. Fields, in order: J gene, V gene, CDR3 protein.

TRBJ2-1	TRBV19	CASSTRGGWDEQFF
TRBJ2-7	TRBV5-1	CASSRRGTTYEQYF
TRBJ2-1	TRBV27	CASSLGSGGGYNEQFF
TRBJ1-1	TRBV3-1/TRBV3-2	CASSQVSGAAFF
TRBJ2-1	TRBV5-1	CASSLRPAGAYNEQFF
TRBJ1-1	TRBV5-1	CASAPDRNTEAFF
TRBJ2-2	TRBV2	CASSNRANTGELFF
TRBJ2-3	TRBV4-1	CASSQVEQDTQYF
TRBJ2-1	TRBV4-3	CASSQDRDTYNEQFF
TRBJ1-3	TRBV5-1	CASSLGGPPSGNTIYF
TRBJ2-1	TRBV18	CASSPQGSTETTYNEQFF
TRBJ2-3	TRBV29-1	CSVEGAGGPTDTQYF
TRBJ1-2	TRBV29-1	CSGSGYGYTF
TRBJ2-2	TRBV24-1	CATSDPGQGVVGELFF
TRBJ2-3	TRBV4-3	CASSQDLEGGTDTQYF
TRBJ2-1	TRBV28	CASSLLGTGGGYNEQFF
TRBJ2-5	TRBV2	CASRADIGETQYF